The sequence of this TCR beta chain was determined in a study of STAT5B mutations in CD4+ large granular lymphocyte leukemia. Looking at the study overall: The CDR3 'QG' motif was associated with a particular HLA allele among healthy donors.

Control samples were healthy donors' buffy coats. The germline gives CDR1 SGDLS, CDR2 YYNGEE. V was clipped by 4 bases and J by 1 base; unmatched bases: 11. The CDR3 contains 17 residues. Sequencing was at survey level. Generated by immunoSEQ multiplex PCR, the TCRdb table keeps only in-frame clones and is missing some. The sample records 25,000 to 35,000 clones, approximately 79% being singletons. This clonotype originated in a human donor in good health. The chain joins TRBV9 to TRBJ2-3; TRBD2 aligns across 8 bases. The sequencing sample was made of CD4+ T cells from blood buffy coats. The CDR3 DNA sequence: TGTGCCAGCAGCACCCCCCGGGGGCGGGGGGGCACAGATACGCAGTATTTT. It codes for CASSTPRGRGGTDTQYF. Together with reference TRBV9 and TRBJ2-3, the CDR3 gives the full variable domain: DSGVTQTPKHLITATGQRVTLRCSPRSGDLSVYWYQQSLDQGLQFLIQYYNGEERAKGNILERFSAQQFPDLHSELNLSSLELGDSALYFCASSTPRGRGGTDTQYFGPGTRLTVL.